These 27 T cell receptor beta chains were all obtained from the same sample, sequenced in a study of technical replicates of blood from a few donors. Libraries were prepared by immunoSEQ multiplex PCR; TCRdb keeps only in-frame clonotypes and omits some of them. The sample lists approximately 75,000 clones, 70% to 90% occurring once. The specimen sequenced was PBMCs. The receptors come from a human donor in good health. Some clones in this sample may be carry-over from other donors' samples.

The gene calls are TRBV7-2 and TRBJ1-2, with 9 bases matching TRBD1. Germline values: CDR1 SGHTA, CDR2 FQGNSA. The CDR3 contains 16 residues. Germline trimming cut 4 bases from V and 4 bases from J; bases unmatched to any gene: 10. The CDR3 loop is CASSYLGQGNSYGYTF. In DNA form, the CDR3 reads TGTGCCAGCAGCTATTTGGGACAGGGAAACAGCTATGGCTACACCTTC.

The rearrangement uses TRBV7-2 and TRBJ1-4; possibly TRBD1 for D (5 bases). CDR3 length: 15 amino acids. Germline CDR1 reads SGHTA; CDR2 reads FQGNSA. V lost 1 base and J lost 4, with 10 bases in between. CDR3 in amino acids: CASSLVVGGNEKLFF. CDR3 coding DNA: TGTGCCAGCAGCTTAGTGGTCGGGGGTAATGAAAAACTGTTTTTT.

The chain joins TRBV30 to TRBJ2-5, with a weak D call TRBD1 (6 bases). V lost 6 bases and J 0 bases, leaving 14 bases between the germline ends. Germline CDR1 GTSNPN, CDR2 SVGIG (reference sequence). The CDR3 has 14 amino acids. The CDR3 nucleotides read TGTGCCTGCAACGGGAAGGGGGACCAAGAGACCCAGTACTTC. This codes for CACNGKGDQETQYF. The full variable domain, rest sourced from reference TRBV30 and TRBJ2-5, is SQTIHQWPATLVQPVGSPLSLECTVEGTSNPNLYWYRQAAGRGLQLLFYSVGIGQISSEVPQNLSASRPQDRQFILSSKKLLLSDSGFYLCACNGKGDQETQYFGPGTRLLVL.

The rearrangement uses TRBV2 and TRBJ2-5, with D perhaps TRBD2 (6 bases). The ends were cut back, 8 bases at V and 5 bases at J, with 18 bases in the middle. The CDR3 extends over 14 amino acids. Germline CDR1 SNHLY, CDR2 FYNNEI. The CDR3 nucleotides read TGTGCCAGCCAAGAAAGGAGGGGTGGGGAGACCCAGTACTTC. This encodes CASQERRGGETQYF.

V gene TRBV7-9 combines with J gene TRBJ1-2, with TRBD1 matching 7 bases. Germline values: CDR1 SEHNR, CDR2 FQNEAQ (reference sequence). CDR3 size: 14 residues. V was clipped by 5 bases and J by 6 bases; unmatched bases: 9. This CDR3 is CASSTQTGSNGYTF. The CDR3 nucleotides read TGTGCCAGCAGCACCCAGACAGGGAGTAATGGCTACACCTTC.

V and J are TRBV4-1 and TRBJ2-7, with a possible D match to TRBD1 (6 bases). Per the germline V gene, CDR1 is MGHRA and CDR2 is YSYEKL. V lost 4 bases, J lost 3 bases, and 22 bases lay in between. CDR3 length equals 17 residues. The CDR3 coding sequence is TGCGCCAGCAGCCGGATGAGGGTTCAGGGGTCTAACTACGAGCAGTACTTC. Encoded protein: CASSRMRVQGSNYEQYF.

The chain combines TRBV9 with TRBJ1-1; possible D gene TRBD1, 6 bases. The CDR3 totals 15 residues. Germline V gene sequence: CDR1 SGDLS, CDR2 YYNGEE. The V and J ends lost 4 bases and 1 base respectively, with 14 bases between them. The DNA of the CDR3 is TGTGCCAGCAGCCCACGGACAGACCCGAACACTGAAGCTTTCTTT. This translates into CASSPRTDPNTEAFF.

V is TRBV2 and J is TRBJ2-7, with TRBD1 matching 10 bases. CDR3 length equals 17 residues. CDR1 is SNHLY, CDR2 FYNNEI, per germline. Losses at the gene ends were 8 bases for V and 3 bases for J; bases not matched to a gene: 16. CDR3 bases: TGTGCCAGCGGACGCGGGTACTCGGGACAGGGGAGCTACGAGCAGTACTTC. Protein product: CASGRGYSGQGSYEQYF.

The chain employs TRBV4-1 and TRBJ2-7; 10 positions match TRBD1. Germline loops: CDR1 MGHRA, CDR2 YSYEKL. V was pared by 8 bases and J by 3 bases, with 25 bases of the junction left unmatched. The CDR3 is made up of 20 amino acids. CDR3 in DNA: TGCGCCAGCGCAGCCCTAGGATGGGACAGGGGACTACTTGGTAACTACGAGCAGTACTTC. It encodes CASAALGWDRGLLGNYEQYF.

The V gene is TRBV13, the J gene TRBJ2-7; 11 nucleotides match TRBD2. The CDR3 length is 15 residues. V was pared by 1 base and J by 2 bases, with 1 base of the junction left unmatched. Germline lookup yields CDR1 PRHDT and CDR2 FYEKMQ (reference sequence). The CDR3 region is CASSLVAGGTYEQYF. For the CDR3, the DNA is TGTGCCAGCAGCTTAGTAGCGGGAGGGACCTACGAGCAGTACTTC.

This sequence joins TRBV10-3 and TRBJ2-2; D might be TRBD2 (5 bases). Deletions cut 2 bases from V and 4 bases from J, with 14 bases between. Germline CDR1 ENHRY, CDR2 SYGVKD. The CDR3 is 16 amino acids. The CDR3 loop reads CAISEDRLGSTGELFF. CDR3 DNA: TGTGCCATCAGTGAGGATAGGTTGGGGAGCACCGGGGAGCTGTTTTTT.

The V gene is TRBV5-4, the J gene TRBJ2-7; 14 positions agree with TRBD2. V was pared by 4 bases and J by 6 bases, with 3 bases of the junction left unmatched. The germline V gene encodes CDR1 SGHNT and CDR2 YYREEE (reference sequence). The CDR3 is made up of 14 amino acids. The CDR3 loop reads CASSPGLAGVEQYF. CDR3 coding DNA: TGTGCCAGCAGCCCGGGACTAGCGGGGGTCGAGCAGTACTTC.

CDR3 protein: CAIKGQGTMNTEAFF. The CDR3 DNA sequence: TGTGCCATCAAGGGACAGGGGACCATGAACACTGAAGCTTTCTTT. The chain combines TRBV10-3 with TRBJ1-1; 10 positions agree with TRBD1. The germline V gene has CDR1 ENHRY and CDR2 SYGVKD. The CDR3 sequence is 15 residues long. With 7 bases clipped from V and 0 bases from J, the junction kept 5 bases outside the gene matches.

This chain links TRBV10-2 with TRBJ2-1; tentatively, D is TRBD1 (6 bases). The CDR3 totals 15 residues. Trimming cost V 10 bases and J 0 bases, with 16 bases left between them. Germline V lookup: CDR1 WSHSY, CDR2 SAAADI. The chain's CDR3 is CATRGLGASYNEQFF. In nucleotides, the CDR3 is TGCGCCACCAGGGGCTTAGGGGCCTCCTACAATGAGCAGTTCTTC.

The chain recombines TRBV7-2 with TRBJ2-7; D remains ambiguous. Germline lookup yields CDR1 SGHTA and CDR2 FQGNSA. This CDR3 has 14 residues. Trimming stripped 0 bases from V and 0 bases from J, with 6 bases between. CDR3 residues: CASSLASGSYEQYF. In DNA, the CDR3 is TGTGCCAGCAGCTTAGCCTCCGGCTCCTACGAGCAGTACTTC.

The V gene is TRBV7-9, the J gene TRBJ2-5, with D possibly matching TRBD1 (5 bases). The CDR3 extends over 13 amino acids. Trimming removed 3 bases at V and 3 bases at J, with 8 bases between. Germline V lookup: CDR1 SEHNR, CDR2 FQNEAQ (reference sequence). The CDR3 sequence is CASSFQGKETQYF. The DNA for the CDR3 is TGTGCCAGCAGCTTTCAGGGTAAAGAGACCCAGTACTTC.

This clone showed up many times. The V gene is TRBV29-1, the J gene TRBJ2-7; D is perhaps TRBD2 (6 bases). The germline V gene has CDR1 SQVTM and CDR2 ANQGSEA. V lost 6 bases, J lost 4 bases, and 13 bases lay in between. This CDR3 region has 12 residues. The CDR3 coding sequence is TGCAGCGTGCGGGACCGCCAATACGAGCAGTACTTC. Translated: CSVRDRQYEQYF.

V is TRBV6-1 and J is TRBJ1-2, with D possibly being TRBD1 (5 bases). With 3 bases removed from V and 3 bases from J, the gap between germline ends came to 8 bases. From germline, CDR1 is MNHNS and CDR2 SASEGT. The CDR3 runs 13 residues. The chain's CDR3 is CASSEDTYYGYTF. The CDR3 DNA reads TGTGCCAGCAGTGAGGACACCTACTATGGCTACACCTTC.

Only a few counts were recorded for this clone. This sample also contains other DNA sequences that code for the same CDR3. The genes are TRBV30 and TRBJ2-6; D ambiguous. The CDR3 sequence is 12 residues long. Trimming left V 5 bases short and J 1 base short, with 3 bases between. Germline assignment: CDR1 GTSNPN and CDR2 SVGIG (reference sequence). The CDR3 reads CAWSSGANVLTF. The CDR3 DNA follows: TGTGCCTGGTCTTCTGGGGCCAACGTCCTGACTTTC.

The rearrangement links TRBV7-9 to TRBJ1-6; 8 bases are shared with TRBD1. Germline-derived CDR1 and CDR2 are SEHNR and FQNEAQ (reference sequence). This CDR3 contains 15 residues. The V gene end was trimmed by 3 bases and the J gene end by 7 bases; junction bases not matched to a gene: 5. The CDR3 DNA reads as TGTGCCAGCAGCTTTACAGGGGGTATCAATTCACCCCTCCACTTT. Translation gives CASSFTGGINSPLHF.

The sample holds one count of this clone. The rearrangement links TRBV15 to TRBJ2-3; TRBD2 matches 7 bases. Germline trimming cut 3 bases from V and 0 bases from J; bases unmatched to any gene: 6. The CDR3 sequence is 16 residues long. The germline V gene has CDR1 LNHNV and CDR2 YYDKDF (reference sequence). DNA of the CDR3: TGTGCCACCAGCAGTTGGCTAGCGGATAGCACAGATACGCAGTATTTT. Protein product: CATSSWLADSTDTQYF.

V and J are TRBV6-6 and TRBJ2-2, with 7 bases fitting TRBD1. The CDR3 extends over 16 amino acids. The germline gives CDR1 MNHNY, CDR2 SVGAGI (reference sequence). The V segment lost 0 bases and the J segment 4 bases; nucleotides outside the gene matches: 5. The CDR3 region is CASSYSTGTATGELFF. The CDR3 DNA sequence: TGTGCCAGCAGTTACTCGACAGGGACGGCCACCGGGGAGCTGTTTTTT.

The rearrangement joins TRBV9 to TRBJ2-7; 11 nucleotides line up with TRBD2. The CDR3 is 16 amino acids. The V and J ends lost 4 bases and 5 bases, in that order; junction bases with no gene match: 11. Germline assignment: CDR1 SGDLS and CDR2 YYNGEE. Written as DNA, the CDR3 is TGTGCCAGCAGCCCGGGGACTAGCGGACGCCTGAACGAGCAGTACTTC. It translates to CASSPGTSGRLNEQYF.

The rearrangement uses TRBV19 and TRBJ2-3, with D perhaps matching TRBD1 (6 bases). This CDR3 has 15 residues. Germline V CDR1 and CDR2: LNHDA, SQIVND (reference sequence). V was shortened by 6 bases and J by 0 bases, with 13 bases between the two germline ends. The CDR3 sequence is CASSHLTGSTDTQYF. The CDR3 DNA is TGTGCCAGTAGCCACCTCACAGGGAGCACAGATACGCAGTATTTT.

CDR3: CATSPTRVLLAKNIQYF. CDR3 nucleotides: TGTGCCACCAGCCCGACGAGGGTCCTTTTAGCCAAAAACATTCAGTACTTC. The genes are TRBV15 and TRBJ2-4; tentatively, D is TRBD2 (5 bases). Germline values: CDR1 LNHNV, CDR2 YYDKDF (reference sequence). V shed 5 bases and J shed 0 bases, with 17 bases lying between them. This CDR3 spans 17 amino acids.

This rearrangement joins TRBV5-1 to TRBJ2-7, with 8 nucleotides matching TRBD2. This CDR3 has 13 amino acids. CDR1 is SGHRS, CDR2 YFSETQ, per germline. Trimming took 2 bases from V and 4 from J; bases not matched to a gene: 2. CDR3: CASSLTSGYEQYF. The CDR3, as DNA: TGCGCCAGCAGCTTAACTAGCGGTTACGAGCAGTACTTC.

The V gene is TRBV5-4, the J gene TRBJ1-2; 10 bases agree with TRBD1. Per germline, CDR1 SGHNT and CDR2 YYREEE (reference sequence). J lost 7 bases, V lost 4 bases, and 7 bases had no gene match. The CDR3 has 14 residues. CDR3 sequence reads: CASSVGQGRGGYTF. CDR3 in DNA: TGTGCCAGCAGCGTGGGACAGGGGAGGGGTGGCTACACCTTC. The variable domain in full, with the rest retrieved from reference TRBV5-4 and TRBJ1-2, is ETGVTQSPTHLIKTRGQQVTLRCSSQSGHNTVSWYQQALGQGPQFIFQYYREEENGRGNFPPRFSGLQFPNYSSELNVNALELDDSALYLCASSVGQGRGGYTFGSGTRLTVV.